What follows are 24 T cell receptor beta chains derived from one specimen sequenced in a study of blood T cell repertoires in COVID-19. Assay: immunoSEQ multiplex PCR; the TCRdb copy retains only in-frame clones and omits some. The sample includes 150,000 to 200,000 clones, about 80% of them seen just once. Source material: peripheral blood. These receptors all come from a woman in her seventies with acute or convalescent COVID-19.

The rearrangement uses TRBV30 and TRBJ1-6; maybe TRBD1 (6 bases). V shed 5 bases and J shed 8 bases, with 19 bases lying between them. CDR3 length equals 15 residues. Germline CDR1 is GTSNPN and CDR2 is SVGIG (reference sequence). This CDR3 reads CAWGTGGRGYSPLHF. CDR3 DNA: TGTGCCTGGGGCACGGGGGGCAGGGGCTATTCACCCCTCCACTTT. Together with reference TRBV30 and TRBJ1-6, the CDR3 gives the full variable domain: SQTIHQWPATLVQPVGSPLSLECTVEGTSNPNLYWYRQAAGRGLQLLFYSVGIGQISSEVPQNLSASRPQDRQFILSSKKLLLSDSGFYLCAWGTGGRGYSPLHFGNGTRLTVT.

This chain joins TRBV11-3 and TRBJ2-3; tentative D call: TRBD2 (7 bases). From germline, CDR1 is SGHNT and CDR2 YENEEA. This CDR3 spans 17 amino acids. V was trimmed by 4 bases and J by 3 bases, leaving 20 bases between them. CDR3: CASSSRTSRGRTDTQYF. The CDR3 DNA reads TGTGCCAGCAGCTCCCGGACTAGTCGGGGGCGAACAGATACGCAGTATTTT.

The V and J genes are TRBV10-2 and TRBJ2-2, with 12 bases that match TRBD2. Unmatched junction bases numbered 3, after V lost 7 bases and J lost 6 bases. The CDR3 covers 14 residues. CDR1 and CDR2 (germline): WSHSY, SAAADI. The CDR3 reads CASTASGRAGELFF. The CDR3 DNA reads as TGCGCCAGCACCGCTAGCGGGAGGGCCGGGGAGCTGTTTTTT.

The chain is built from TRBV7-9 and TRBJ1-2, with 9 positions matching TRBD1. This CDR3 is 15 amino acids long. With V trimmed by 1 base and J by 7 bases, 7 bases remained unmatched. Germline V CDR1 and CDR2: SEHNR, FQNEAQ (reference sequence). The DNA for the CDR3 is TGTGCCAGCAGCTTAGAGGGACAGGGAGTAGGTGGCTACACCTTC. Its translation: CASSLEGQGVGGYTF.

The V and J genes are TRBV7-9 and TRBJ2-6; TRBD2 is a possible D gene (5 bases). The CDR3 runs to 17 residues. CDR1 and CDR2 from the germline V gene are SEHNR and FQNEAQ (reference sequence). The V and J ends lost 0 bases and 0 bases respectively, with 9 bases between them. CDR3 loop: CASSLATGISGANVLTF. Written as DNA, the CDR3 is TGTGCCAGCAGCTTAGCAACGGGGATCTCTGGGGCCAACGTCCTGACTTTC.

The chain recombines TRBV15 with TRBJ2-1, with D possibly matching TRBD2 (6 bases). Trimming took 0 bases from V and 8 from J, leaving 14 bases between them. Germline V CDR1 and CDR2: LNHNV, YYDKDF (reference sequence). The CDR3 is made up of 15 amino acids. Here the CDR3 reads CATSRDGLPGDEQFF. The CDR3 DNA is TGTGCCACCAGCAGAGATGGACTACCCGGGGATGAGCAGTTCTTC.

J is TRBJ1-1 and V is TRBV30, with 8 bases aligning to TRBD1. This CDR3 spans 16 amino acids. CDR1 is GTSNPN and CDR2 is SVGIG in the germline V gene (reference sequence). The V gene end was trimmed by 5 bases and the J gene end by 1 base; junction bases not matched to a gene: 12. CDR3 in amino acids: CAWDLGTGGGNTEAFF. Here the CDR3 DNA reads TGTGCCTGGGATCTCGGGACAGGAGGAGGGAACACTGAAGCTTTCTTT.

The rearrangement links TRBV5-1 to TRBJ2-7; 8 positions match TRBD2. After removal of 0 bases from V and 4 bases from J, the junction contained 6 bases not matched to a gene. This CDR3 contains 15 residues. CDR1 is SGHRS, CDR2 YFSETQ, per germline. The CDR3 region has the DNA TGCGCCAGCAGCTTGGCGGGGGGGCATCCGTACGAGCAGTACTTC. Its protein product is CASSLAGGHPYEQYF.

The chain couples TRBV14 to TRBJ1-2; perhaps TRBD1 as D (5 bases). CDR3 length equals 16 residues. From germline, CDR1 is SGHDN and CDR2 FVKESK. V was trimmed by 4 bases and J by 3 bases, leaving 18 bases between them. The CDR3 here is CASSPKWGQFHYGYTF. In DNA, the CDR3 is TGTGCCAGCAGCCCGAAGTGGGGCCAGTTTCACTATGGCTACACCTTC.

A few counts support this clone. The chain is built from TRBV19 and TRBJ1-5, with D maybe TRBD1 (6 bases). This CDR3 region has 15 residues. Germline V gene data show CDR1 as LNHDA and CDR2 as SQIVND (reference sequence). Between the trimmed V and J ends, which lost 6 bases and 2 bases, there was a span of 14 bases. The CDR3 here is CASSPGAAGNQPQHF. Here the CDR3 DNA reads TGTGCCAGTAGCCCAGGGGCAGCGGGCAATCAGCCCCAGCATTTT.

The gene calls are TRBV5-3 and TRBJ1-1; D remains unclear. TRBV5-3 is an ORF, and what it does is uncertain. This CDR3 comprises 14 residues. The V end lost 0 bases, the J end lost 10 bases, and 16 bases lay between the germline ends. Written as DNA, the CDR3 is TGTGCCAGAAGCTTGGCCCGAGGGCTGTGCGGAGCTTTCTTT. It specifies CARSLARGLCGAFF.

This clone was counted once. The chain has TRBV5-1 and TRBJ2-2; 8 positions match TRBD2. Trimming at V came to 6 bases and at J to 2 bases, leaving 15 bases not matched to a gene. This CDR3 comprises 18 residues. The germline V gene has CDR1 SGHRS and CDR2 YFSETQ. For the CDR3, the DNA is TGCGCCAGCATCCTTGGGGCTAGCGGGCGCAGTAACACCGGGGAGCTGTTTTTT. Translation: CASILGASGRSNTGELFF.

This chain joins TRBV20-1 and TRBJ2-5, with TRBD2 matching 7 bases. The CDR3 totals 16 residues. The ends lost 3 bases at V and 1 base at J; junction bases unmatched: 11. In germline, CDR1 is DFQATT, CDR2 SNEGSKA (reference sequence). CDR3 DNA: TGCAGTGCTAGTGCTAGCGGAGCCGGATTCCAAGAGACCCAGTACTTC. Translation: CSASASGAGFQETQYF.

This clone was observed a single time. This sequence joins TRBV14 and TRBJ2-2; 10 nucleotides match TRBD2. Germline values: CDR1 SGHDN, CDR2 FVKESK. The CDR3 covers 17 residues. The ends lost 0 bases at V and 5 bases at J; junction bases unmatched: 6. DNA of the CDR3: TGTGCCAGCAGCCAAGATACTAGCGGGATTATTACCGGGGAGCTGTTTTTT. This encodes CASSQDTSGIITGELFF.

The V call is TRBV6-5, the J call TRBJ1-3, with 9 positions matching TRBD1. V lost 6 bases and J lost 1; bases outside the gene matches: 4. Germline V gene lookup returns CDR1 MNHEY and CDR2 SVGAGI. The CDR3 contains 15 residues. The CDR3 region is CASSPTGGSGNTIYF. DNA for the CDR3: TGTGCCAGCAGCCCGACAGGGGGATCTGGAAACACCATATATTTT.

This sequence joins TRBV9 and TRBJ2-7, with a tentative D call TRBD1 (5 bases). V lost 1 base, J lost 3 bases, and 11 bases lay in between. This CDR3 has 14 residues. Germline V gives CDR1 SGDLS, CDR2 YYNGEE. In DNA form, the CDR3 reads TGTGCCAGCAGCGTAAGGGCAGGGAACTACGAGCAGTACTTC. Its protein product is CASSVRAGNYEQYF.

The sample holds a few counts of this clone. The chain uses TRBV6-1 and TRBJ2-2; D unresolved. Trimming shortened V by 0 bases and J by 8 bases, and 10 bases separated the two germline ends. This CDR3 is 14 amino acids long. Germline V gene data show CDR1 as MNHNS and CDR2 as SASEGT. The CDR3 region is CASSEARSPGELFF. Here the CDR3 DNA reads TGTGCCAGCAGTGAAGCGCGCTCCCCAGGGGAGCTGTTTTTT.

The rearrangement joins TRBV19 to TRBJ1-5, with D tentatively TRBD1 (5 bases). Germline V gene sequence: CDR1 LNHDA, CDR2 SQIVND (reference sequence). V was cut by 5 bases and J by 7 bases, with 15 bases left in between. The length of the CDR3 is 14 residues. The CDR3 protein is CASSPREVRQPQHF. The CDR3 DNA reads TGTGCCAGTAGTCCCAGGGAGGTAAGACAGCCCCAGCATTTT.

This clone was seen more than once but under ten times. This rearrangement joins TRBV5-6 to TRBJ1-4, with TRBD1 as a possible D gene (5 bases). The CDR3 contains 14 residues. Trimming cost V 1 base and J 3 bases, with 7 bases left between them. Germline CDR1 is SGHDT and CDR2 is YYEEEE. The chain's CDR3 is CASSLSGSNEKLFF. The DNA of the CDR3 is TGTGCCAGCAGCTTGTCAGGGTCTAATGAAAAACTGTTTTTT.

This clone appeared many times. This sequence joins TRBV6-6 and TRBJ1-2; no definite D call. The CDR3 extends over 12 amino acids. The V and J ends lost 7 bases and 0 bases respectively, with 6 bases between them. The germline gives CDR1 MNHNY, CDR2 SVGAGI (reference sequence). The CDR3 spells CASTSANYGYTF. Here the CDR3 DNA reads TGTGCCAGCACCAGCGCTAACTATGGCTACACCTTC.

V and J are TRBV5-5 and TRBJ1-5; tentatively, D is TRBD1 (6 bases). V lost 0 bases and J lost 3, with 22 bases in between. CDR1 and CDR2 (germline): SGHKS, YYEKEE (reference sequence). This CDR3 has 19 amino acids. CDR3 amino acids: CASSLDTGWGNSPNQPQHF. DNA of the CDR3: TGTGCCAGCAGCTTGGATACAGGGTGGGGGAATTCGCCCAATCAGCCCCAGCATTTT.

This clone was seen a single time. The genes are TRBV30 and TRBJ1-6; D gene ambiguous. Germline V gives CDR1 GTSNPN, CDR2 SVGIG (reference sequence). With 0 bases removed from V and 5 bases from J, the gap between germline ends came to 8 bases. CDR3 size: 14 residues. The CDR3 DNA follows: TGTGCCTGGAGTGTAAGAGATGATAATTCACCCCTCCACTTT. Translated, it gives CAWSVRDDNSPLHF.

This chain connects TRBV10-3 to TRBJ2-3; 10 bases align to TRBD2. With V trimmed by 5 bases and J by 2 bases, 7 bases remained unmatched. This CDR3 is built from 16 residues. The germline CDR1 and CDR2 sequences are ENHRY and SYGVKD. CDR3 region: CAISPAGGPYTDTQYF. The CDR3, as DNA: TGTGCCATCAGTCCAGCGGGAGGGCCTTACACAGATACGCAGTATTTT.

This clone is a singleton in its sample. The rearrangement uses TRBV7-9 and TRBJ1-6, with a weak D call TRBD1 (6 bases). The CDR3 consists of 14 residues. CDR1 and CDR2 from the germline V gene are SEHNR and FQNEAQ (reference sequence). The V end was cut by 5 bases, the J end by 10 bases, with 15 bases between. The chain's CDR3 is CASSGTFLGSPLHF. Written as DNA, the CDR3 is TGTGCCAGCAGCGGGACATTTTTAGGCTCACCCCTCCACTTT.